The rows below give T cell receptor beta chains drawn from one sample of a study of T-cell reconstitution after alpha-beta-depleted transplantation in children. TCRdb re-called the PCR reads with MiXCR, one entry per CDR3 protein. The table includes around 450,000 distinct CDR3 sequences, over 9.5% detected once. This specimen was PBMCs, taken before TCRalphabeta/CD19-depleted stem cell transplant. All receptors derive from a child under 10 years old with inherited bone marrow failure, due to receive a stem cell transplant. CDR3s include the opening cysteine and the closing phenylalanine or tryptophan. The order of the fields is clone size, J gene, D gene, V gene, CDR3 DNA, CDR3 protein. A D gene is named only where the DNA matches it firmly. Some rows mark clone size as missing; the rest say once, few, many or name a class of expanded clone.

size: many; J: TRBJ2-1; D: TRBD2; V: TRBV5-1; DNA: TGCGCCAGCAGCTTGGCGGCGGGAGACGTAAATGAGCAGTTCTTC; CDR3: CASSLAAGDVNEQFF
size: many; J: TRBJ1-1; D: .; V: TRBV7-2; DNA: TGTGCCAGCAGCCCCCCTGGACTACGGTCTGAAGCTTTCTTT; CDR3: CASSPPGLRSEAFF
size: .; J: TRBJ2-7; D: .; V: TRBV7-2; DNA: TGTGCCAGCAGCTTAGGCGTATGGAACGAGCAGTACTTC; CDR3: CASSLGVWNEQYF
size: .; J: TRBJ2-5; D: .; V: TRBV4-3; DNA: TGCGCCAGCAGCCAGACGAATGGGGACCAAGAGACCCAGTACTTC; CDR3: CASSQTNGDQETQYF
size: many; J: TRBJ2-3; D: TRBD2; V: TRBV20-1; DNA: TGCAGTGCTAGCATAGAGCGGGATCCTAGCACAGATACGCAGTATTTT; CDR3: CSASIERDPSTDTQYF
size: many; J: TRBJ1-1; D: .; V: TRBV11-2; DNA: TGTGCCAGCAGCTGGCCGAAGACAGCCCTGAACACTGAAGCTTTCTTT; CDR3: CASSWPKTALNTEAFF
size: many; J: TRBJ2-2; D: TRBD2; V: TRBV5-1; DNA: TGCGCCAGCAGCCCTCTAGCGGGAGATACCGGGGAGCTGTTTTTT; CDR3: CASSPLAGDTGELFF
size: many; J: TRBJ2-1; D: .; V: TRBV20-1; DNA: TGCAGTGCTCAAGGCGGGGCGGCCCGGTATGAGCAGTTCTTC; CDR3: CSAQGGAARYEQFF
size: few; J: TRBJ1-6; D: .; V: TRBV2; DNA: TGTGCCAGCAGTGACATTGGTGGTCTTTCACCCCTCCACTTT; CDR3: CASSDIGGLSPLHF
size: few; J: TRBJ2-7; D: TRBD2; V: TRBV7-2; DNA: TGTGCCAGCAGCTTAGCCCTAGGACTAGCGGGGGGGGCCTACGAGCAGTACTTC; CDR3: CASSLALGLAGGAYEQYF
size: many; J: TRBJ1-5; D: .; V: TRBV24-1; DNA: TGTGCCACCCAGCAAGAGAGCAATCAGCCCCAGCATTTT; CDR3: CATQQESNQPQHF
size: few; J: TRBJ2-7; D: .; V: TRBV19; DNA: TGTGCCAGTAGTGGGCTCCCCTTCTACGAGCAGTACTTC; CDR3: CASSGLPFYEQYF